These 24 T cell receptor beta chains share one sample of origin, sequenced in a study of T cell clusters in autoimmune cytopenias. One tube held mixed TRB-A and TRB-B primer pools for touch-down PCR. TCRdb reprocessed the multiplex PCR reads and reports one entry per CDR3 protein, with no DNA. This sample contains fewer than 5,500 distinct CDR3 sequences. TRB was amplified from roughly 250 ng of peripheral blood genomic DNA per sample. The data were also submitted as part of a second study, on T cell repertoires in aging, cancer and after chemotherapy.

What was sequenced was peripheral blood. The source of these receptors is a human donor in good health.

The chain couples TRBV19 to TRBJ2-5; TCRdb reports TRBD2, a call that lacks DNA to check it against. This CDR3 has 15 residues. The germline V gene encodes CDR1 LNHDA and CDR2 SQIVND (reference sequence). The CDR3 is CASIPGPGEEETQYF.

The V and J genes are TRBV19 and TRBJ2-2. Germline-derived CDR1 and CDR2 are LNHDA and SQIVND (reference sequence). The CDR3 runs 15 residues. CDR3 loop: CASSISNTNTGELFF.

The chain recombines TRBV5-6 with TRBJ1-1; TCRdb's D call of TRBD1 is untestable without DNA. This CDR3 region has 16 residues. CDR1 and CDR2 (germline): SGHDT, YYEEEE. The CDR3 sequence is CASRRGTGGVGTEAFF. Full variable domain (rest looked up from reference TRBV5-6 and TRBJ1-1): DAGVTQSPTHLIKTRGQQVTLRCSPKSGHDTVSWYQQALGQGPQFIFQYYEEEERQRGNFPDRFSGHQFPNYSSELNVNALLLGDSALYLCASRRGTGGVGTEAFFGQGTRLTVV.

The rearrangement joins TRBV12-3 or TRBV12-4 to TRBJ2-1; TCRdb reports TRBD2, a call that lacks DNA to check it against. CDR3 length equals 15 residues. The CDR3 here is CASSLPRPSGNEQFF.

By frequency, this clonotype registers medium-sized. This chain connects TRBV29-1 to TRBJ2-7; TCRdb selects TRBD2, and the lack of DNA leaves this call unchecked. The CDR3 spans 13 residues. Germline CDR1 and CDR2: SQVTM and ANQGSEA. CDR3 in amino acids: CSVEGGRGHEQYF.

This clonotype is classed as medium-sized by frequency. The chain combines TRBV27 with TRBJ2-1; TCRdb names TRBD1, which stays unverified in the absence of DNA. Germline lookup yields CDR1 MNHEY and CDR2 SMNVEV (reference sequence). CDR3 size: 18 residues. The CDR3 sequence is CASSSTAIDRGHYNEQFF.

Frequency places this clonotype as medium-sized (0.01 to 0.1%). The gene calls are TRBV6-2 or TRBV6-3 and TRBJ2-7; TCRdb calls TRBD1, which cannot be checked without DNA. Germline V gene lookup returns CDR1 MNHEY and CDR2 SVGEGT. The length of the CDR3 is 14 residues. The CDR3: CASSPGQAVYEQYF.

V and J are TRBV7-6 and TRBJ2-7. This CDR3 is built from 15 residues. Germline loops: CDR1 SGHVS, CDR2 FNYEAQ. The CDR3 sequence: CASTTASQGSYEQYF.

The V and J genes are TRBV15 and TRBJ2-5; with no DNA, the TCRdb D assignment of TRBD2 cannot be verified. CDR1 and CDR2 from the germline V gene are LNHNV and YYDKDF (reference sequence). The CDR3 totals 16 residues. Here the CDR3 reads CATSINRAGGGETQYF.

The gene calls are TRBV30 and TRBJ2-3. The CDR3 is 13 residues long. Germline values: CDR1 GTSNPN, CDR2 SVGIG (reference sequence). CDR3 sequence: CAWSRRYTDTQYF. Full variable domain (missing parts from reference TRBV30 and TRBJ2-3): SQTIHQWPATLVQPVGSPLSLECTVEGTSNPNLYWYRQAAGRGLQLLFYSVGIGQISSEVPQNLSASRPQDRQFILSSKKLLLSDSGFYLCAWSRRYTDTQYFGPGTRLTVL.

This rearrangement joins TRBV13 to TRBJ1-4. CDR1 PRHDT and CDR2 FYEKMQ come from the germline V gene (reference sequence). This CDR3 has 12 amino acids. The CDR3 protein is CASRREGEKLFF.

The chain couples TRBV12-3 or TRBV12-4 to TRBJ2-2; TCRdb designates TRBD1, a call that cannot be tested without DNA. The CDR3 sequence is 16 residues long. This CDR3 reads CASSAAGTGSVGELFF.

The chain links TRBV5-4 to TRBJ2-7; TCRdb lists TRBD1, though no DNA is available to test this call. Germline loops: CDR1 SGHNT, CDR2 YYREEE (reference sequence). The CDR3 consists of 15 residues. CDR3 amino acids: CASSLTGTGNGEQYF.

The genes are TRBV7-6 and TRBJ1-2. CDR1 and CDR2 (germline): SGHVS, FNYEAQ. There are 14 residues in the CDR3. CDR3 region: CASSLARTEYGYTF.

The chain has TRBV30 and TRBJ2-5; TCRdb designates TRBD1, a call that cannot be tested without DNA. Germline CDR1 reads GTSNPN; CDR2 reads SVGIG (reference sequence). This CDR3 contains 12 residues. The CDR3 loop is CAWSPLEETQYF.

V usage is TRBV6-5 and J usage is TRBJ2-2; TCRdb picks TRBD1, but there is no DNA to check that call. Looked up from germline, CDR1 is MNHEY and CDR2 is SVGAGI. The CDR3 is 16 residues long. CDR3 protein: CASSFDRGANTGELFF.

The chain couples TRBV7-2 to TRBJ2-7; TCRdb lists TRBD1, though no DNA is available to test this call. Germline assignment: CDR1 SGHTA and CDR2 FQGNSA. There are 19 residues in the CDR3. This CDR3 reads CASSFPISPKGVASYEQYF. The whole variable domain, filled in from reference TRBV7-2 and TRBJ2-7, reads GAGVSQSPSNKVTEKGKDVELRCDPISGHTALYWYRQSLGQGLEFLIYFQGNSAPDKSGLPSDRFSAERTGGSVSTLTIQRTQQEDSAVYLCASSFPISPKGVASYEQYFGPGTRLTVT.

Considering frequency, this clonotype is medium-sized (0.01 to 0.1%). This chain links TRBV6-4 with TRBJ2-1. This CDR3 contains 16 residues. From germline, CDR1 is MRHNA and CDR2 SNTAGT. CDR3 sequence: CASSHESSTPYNEQFF.

Frequency places this clonotype as medium-sized. V usage is TRBV6-6 and J usage is TRBJ2-4. Germline-derived CDR1 and CDR2 are MNHNY and SVGAGI (reference sequence). The CDR3 is made up of 14 amino acids. CDR3 sequence reads: CASSYGQAKNIQYF.

V and J are TRBV13 and TRBJ2-7; TCRdb designates TRBD1, a call that cannot be tested without DNA. The CDR3 sequence is 15 residues long. Germline V gene sequence: CDR1 PRHDT, CDR2 FYEKMQ (reference sequence). The CDR3 sequence: CASSRGTGHSYEQYF.

This sequence joins TRBV5-4 and TRBJ2-3. Per the germline V gene, CDR1 is SGHNT and CDR2 is YYREEE (reference sequence). The CDR3 covers 17 residues. CDR3 region: CASSLEIKEIDTDTQYF. The whole variable domain, remainder taken from reference TRBV5-4 and TRBJ2-3, is ETGVTQSPTHLIKTRGQQVTLRCSSQSGHNTVSWYQQALGQGPQFIFQYYREEENGRGNFPPRFSGLQFPNYSSELNVNALELDDSALYLCASSLEIKEIDTDTQYFGPGTRLTVL.

The V and J genes are TRBV6-5 and TRBJ2-5; lacking DNA, the TRBD1 call made by TCRdb goes unchecked. From germline, CDR1 is MNHEY and CDR2 SVGAGI. This CDR3 has 14 residues. The CDR3 sequence is CASSLFGGGETQYF.

By frequency, this clonotype is large. V and J are TRBV13 and TRBJ2-7; no DNA is available, so the TRBD2 call from TCRdb remains unchecked. From germline, CDR1 is PRHDT and CDR2 FYEKMQ (reference sequence). This CDR3 contains 16 residues. The CDR3 sequence: CASSPTASAWVGEQYF.

The chain uses TRBV6-5 and TRBJ2-1; TCRdb's D gene call, TRBD2, goes unchecked for lack of DNA. This CDR3 is 15 amino acids long. Germline lookup yields CDR1 MNHEY and CDR2 SVGAGI. This CDR3 reads CASIPTSGRAGEQFF.